Listed here are 15 T cell receptor beta chains from one sample, sequenced in a study of blood T cell repertoires in COVID-19. Clones were sequenced by immunoSEQ multiplex PCR, and TCRdb holds only the in-frame ones, with some missing. Of 100,000 to 150,000 clones detected, more than 90% appear once; the ten largest clones hold about 4%. Input material: peripheral blood. These receptors originate from a man aged 45 to 65 with active COVID-19.

The chain is built from TRBV6-6 and TRBJ1-1; no reliable D call. V lost 5 bases to trimming and J lost 2 bases, with 9 bases between them. The CDR3 contains 13 residues. The germline V gene encodes CDR1 MNHNY and CDR2 SVGAGI (reference sequence). CDR3 protein: CASSVPVNTEAFF. DNA for the CDR3: TGTGCCAGCAGTGTCCCGGTAAACACTGAAGCTTTCTTT.

The chain employs TRBV9 and TRBJ2-5, with D possibly TRBD1 on 5 matching bases. The V gene's germline CDR1 is SGDLS and CDR2 YYNGEE. With 3 bases removed from V and 9 bases from J, the gap between germline ends came to 18 bases. The CDR3 runs 14 residues. This CDR3 reads CASSADAALGAQYF. In DNA, the CDR3 is TGTGCCAGCAGCGCGGACGCCGCCCTAGGGGCCCAGTACTTC.

The J gene is TRBJ2-3, the V gene TRBV5-4, with 16 bases fitting TRBD2. Per germline, CDR1 SGHNT and CDR2 YYREEE (reference sequence). The CDR3 sequence is 16 residues long. V was clipped by 4 bases and J by 5 bases; unmatched bases: 4. CDR3 sequence: CASSPGLAGGKDTQYF. Here the CDR3 DNA reads TGTGCCAGCAGCCCGGGACTAGCGGGAGGGAAAGATACGCAGTATTTT.

The V call is TRBV9, the J call TRBJ2-5, with TRBD2 matching over 7 bases. CDR3 length: 13 residues. Germline V CDR1 and CDR2: SGDLS, YYNGEE. V lost 6 bases to trimming and J lost 5 bases; unmatched junction nucleotides: 7. DNA for the CDR3: TGTGCCAGCAATAGCGGGCCCCGGGAGACCCAGTACTTC. Its protein is CASNSGPRETQYF.

The chain joins TRBV6-5 to TRBJ1-4; TRBD1 matches 8 bases. The ends lost 6 bases at V and 1 base at J; junction bases unmatched: 4. CDR1 and CDR2 (germline): MNHEY, SVGAGI. The CDR3 runs to 15 residues. The CDR3 DNA reads as TGTGCCAGCAGGCATGACAGGGGAACTAATGAAAAACTGTTTTTT. Residues: CASRHDRGTNEKLFF.

The chain links TRBV6-5 to TRBJ2-2, with 10 bases fitting TRBD1. The CDR3 sequence is 15 residues long. Trimming took 4 bases from V and 8 from J; bases not matched to a gene: 7. Germline V CDR1 and CDR2: MNHEY, SVGAGI. Here the CDR3 reads CASSSGQGTVGELFF. CDR3 coding DNA: TGTGCCAGCAGTTCGGGACAGGGGACGGTTGGGGAGCTGTTTTTT.

The rearrangement joins TRBV6-6 to TRBJ2-3; 12 bases align to TRBD2. The CDR3 is 16 amino acids. CDR1 MNHNY and CDR2 SVGAGI come from the germline V gene (reference sequence). The V and J ends lost 5 bases and 7 bases, in that order; junction bases with no gene match: 10. For the CDR3, the DNA is TGTGCCAGCAGTCGACTTCGGACTAGCGGGGAAAATACGCAGTATTTT. It is translated as CASSRLRTSGENTQYF.

CDR3 region: CASSPQGNGNTIYF. DNA of the CDR3: TGTGCCAGCTCACCGCAGGGGAACGGAAACACCATATATTTT. V and J are TRBV18 and TRBJ1-3; a weak D match, TRBD1 (6 bases). There are 14 residues in the CDR3. Germline V gene sequence: CDR1 KGHSH, CDR2 LQKENI. V was cut by 3 bases and J by 4 bases, with 10 bases left in between. The entire variable domain, with the rest obtained from reference TRBV18 and TRBJ1-3, is as follows: NAGVMQNPRHLVRRRGQEARLRCSPMKGHSHVYWYRQLPEEGLKFMVYLQKENIIDESGMPKERFSAEFPKEGPSILRIQQVVRGDSAAYFCASSPQGNGNTIYFGEGSWLTVV.

The chain combines TRBV18 with TRBJ1-5; 7 bases agree with TRBD1. V dropped 3 bases and J dropped 4; count of bases not matched to a gene: 6. CDR3 length: 15 residues. Germline V gene lookup returns CDR1 KGHSH and CDR2 LQKENI. CDR3 sequence: CASSPGLQGNQPQHF. The CDR3 bases are TGTGCCAGCTCACCGGGTCTACAGGGGAATCAGCCCCAGCATTTT. The entire variable domain, with the rest obtained from reference TRBV18 and TRBJ1-5, is as follows: NAGVMQNPRHLVRRRGQEARLRCSPMKGHSHVYWYRQLPEEGLKFMVYLQKENIIDESGMPKERFSAEFPKEGPSILRIQQVVRGDSAAYFCASSPGLQGNQPQHFGDGTRLSIL.

The rearrangement links TRBV25-1 to TRBJ1-1; TRBD1 is a possible D gene (5 bases). CDR3 length: 15 amino acids. Trimming took off 6 bases at V and 4 bases at J, with 18 bases between the two ends. Germline V gene lookup returns CDR1 MGHDK and CDR2 SYGVNS. The CDR3 loop reads CASSPRNRGLTEAFF. CDR3 coding DNA: TGTGCCAGCAGCCCAAGAAATAGGGGCCTCACTGAAGCTTTCTTT.

V and J are TRBV4-1 and TRBJ2-1; TRBD2 agrees at 11 bases. J was trimmed by 2 bases and V by 2 bases; bases with no gene match: 5. The germline gives CDR1 MGHRA, CDR2 YSYEKL. The CDR3 extends over 17 amino acids. Here the CDR3 reads CASSQTGTSGPYNEQFF. The CDR3 DNA is TGCGCCAGCAGCCAAACCGGGACTAGCGGACCCTACAATGAGCAGTTCTTC.

The V call is TRBV6-1, the J call TRBJ1-2, with 7 bases aligning to TRBD1. This CDR3 is 19 amino acids long. Germline V lookup: CDR1 MNHNS, CDR2 SASEGT. Germline trimming cut 4 bases from V and 8 bases from J; bases unmatched to any gene: 25. CDR3 nucleotides: TGTGCCAGCAGTGGTCTGAACGGGGGACAAGGGGGCTCTTCTCGGGGCTACACCTTC. This gives the protein CASSGLNGGQGGSSRGYTF.

CDR3 DNA: TGTGCCAGCAGCCCCCTCAACCTGGGACAGGGCGACTATGGCTACACCTTC. It is translated as CASSPLNLGQGDYGYTF. The rearrangement links TRBV14 to TRBJ1-2, with 9 nucleotides matching TRBD1. V lost 4 bases, J lost 3 bases, and 12 bases stayed unmatched. This CDR3 is 17 amino acids long. Germline CDR1 SGHDN, CDR2 FVKESK.

The J gene is TRBJ2-5, the V gene TRBV11-3; TRBD2 matches at 8 bases. The length of the CDR3 is 15 residues. The junction had 3 bases not matched to a gene; V was cut back by 2 bases and J by 1 base. The germline CDR1 and CDR2 sequences are SGHNT and YENEEA. The CDR3, as DNA: TGTGCCAGCAGCTTAAGCGGGAGCGTCCAAGAGACCCAGTACTTC. It specifies CASSLSGSVQETQYF. The full variable domain, in which reference TRBV11-3 and TRBJ2-5 provide the parts outside the CDR3, is EAGVVQSPRYKIIEKKQPVAFWCNPISGHNTLYWYLQNLGQGPELLIRYENEEAVDDSQLPKDRFSAERLKGVDSTLKIQPAELGDSAVYLCASSLSGSVQETQYFGPGTRLLVL.

Only one count was recorded for this clone. The chain is built from TRBV4-2 and TRBJ2-5; a possible D gene is TRBD1 (6 bases). Germline lookup yields CDR1 LGHNA and CDR2 YNFKEQ. The CDR3 runs 14 residues. Deletions cut 4 bases from V and 5 bases from J, with 14 bases between. CDR3 in DNA: TGTGCCAGCAGCCCCCAGGGTCAGGGGGAGACCCAGTACTTC. This codes for CASSPQGQGETQYF.